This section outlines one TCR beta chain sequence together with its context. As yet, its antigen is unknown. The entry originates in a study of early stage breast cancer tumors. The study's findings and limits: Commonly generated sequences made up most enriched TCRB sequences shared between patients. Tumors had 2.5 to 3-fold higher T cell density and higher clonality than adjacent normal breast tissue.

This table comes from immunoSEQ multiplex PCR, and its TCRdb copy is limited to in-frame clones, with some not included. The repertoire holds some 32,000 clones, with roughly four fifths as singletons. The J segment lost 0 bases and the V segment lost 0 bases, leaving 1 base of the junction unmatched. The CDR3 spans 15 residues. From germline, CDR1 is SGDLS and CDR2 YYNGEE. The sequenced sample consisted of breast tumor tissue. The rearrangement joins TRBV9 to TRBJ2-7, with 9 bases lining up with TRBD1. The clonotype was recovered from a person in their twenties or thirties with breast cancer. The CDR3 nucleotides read TGTGCCAGCAGCGTAGGGGGACAGGGCTCCTACGAGCAGTACTTC. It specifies CASSVGGQGSYEQYF.